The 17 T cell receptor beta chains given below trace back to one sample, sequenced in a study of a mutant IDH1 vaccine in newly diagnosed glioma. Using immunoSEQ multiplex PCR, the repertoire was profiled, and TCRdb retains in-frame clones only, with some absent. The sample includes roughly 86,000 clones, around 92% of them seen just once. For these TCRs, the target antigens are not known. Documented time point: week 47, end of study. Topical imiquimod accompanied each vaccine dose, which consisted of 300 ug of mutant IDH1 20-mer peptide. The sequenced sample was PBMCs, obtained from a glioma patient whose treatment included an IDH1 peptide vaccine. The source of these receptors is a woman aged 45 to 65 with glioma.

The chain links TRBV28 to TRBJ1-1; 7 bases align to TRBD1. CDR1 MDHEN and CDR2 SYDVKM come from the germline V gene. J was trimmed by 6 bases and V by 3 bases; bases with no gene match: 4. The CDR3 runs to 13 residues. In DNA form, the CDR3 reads TGTGCCAGCAGTTTCTACAGGGGCGCTGAAGCTTTCTTT. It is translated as CASSFYRGAEAFF.

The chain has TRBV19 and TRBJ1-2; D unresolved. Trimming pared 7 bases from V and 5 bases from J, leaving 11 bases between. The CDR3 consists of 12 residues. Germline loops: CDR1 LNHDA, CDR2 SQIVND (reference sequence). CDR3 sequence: CASTTGVYGYTF. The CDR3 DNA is TGTGCCAGTACCACCGGAGTTTATGGCTACACCTTC.

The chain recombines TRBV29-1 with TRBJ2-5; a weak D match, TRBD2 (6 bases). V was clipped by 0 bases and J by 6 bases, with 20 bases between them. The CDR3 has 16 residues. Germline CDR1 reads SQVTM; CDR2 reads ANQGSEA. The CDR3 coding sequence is TGCAGCGTTGAAGATCGAGTTGTAACGGGGAGGAAGACCCAGTACTTC. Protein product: CSVEDRVVTGRKTQYF.

The CDR3 loop is CASSSRQGQVGELFF. The CDR3 nucleotides read TGTGCCAGCAGCTCCAGACAGGGGCAAGTCGGGGAGCTGTTTTTT. The V gene is TRBV7-2, the J gene TRBJ2-2; 8 bases match TRBD1. Germline V gene sequence: CDR1 SGHTA, CDR2 FQGNSA. The CDR3 is made up of 15 amino acids. V trimming: 4 bases; J trimming: 7 bases; junction bases outside the gene matches: 8.

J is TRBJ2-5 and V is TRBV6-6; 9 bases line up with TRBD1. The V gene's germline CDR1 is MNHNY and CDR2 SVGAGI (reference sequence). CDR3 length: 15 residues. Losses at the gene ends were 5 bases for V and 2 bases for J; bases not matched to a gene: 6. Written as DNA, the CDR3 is TGTGCCAGCAGTCAGGGACAGGGATTACAAGAGACCCAGTACTTC. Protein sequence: CASSQGQGLQETQYF.

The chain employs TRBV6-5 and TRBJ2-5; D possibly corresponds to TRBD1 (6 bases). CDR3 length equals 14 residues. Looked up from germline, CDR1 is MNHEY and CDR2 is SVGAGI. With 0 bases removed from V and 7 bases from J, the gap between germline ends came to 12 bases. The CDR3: CASSYSNRVGTQYF. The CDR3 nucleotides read TGTGCCAGCAGTTACTCGAACAGGGTCGGGACCCAGTACTTC.

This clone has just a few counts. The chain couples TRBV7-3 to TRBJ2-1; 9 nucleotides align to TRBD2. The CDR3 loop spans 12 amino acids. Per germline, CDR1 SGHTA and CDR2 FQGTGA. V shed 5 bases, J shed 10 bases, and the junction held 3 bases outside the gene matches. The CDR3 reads CASSAGLAEQFF. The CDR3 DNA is TGTGCCAGCAGCGCTGGACTAGCGGAGCAGTTCTTC.

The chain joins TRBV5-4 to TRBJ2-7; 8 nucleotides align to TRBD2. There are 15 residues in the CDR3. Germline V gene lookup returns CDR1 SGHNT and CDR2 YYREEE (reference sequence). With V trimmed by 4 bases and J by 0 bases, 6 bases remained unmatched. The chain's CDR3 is CASSPGGSASYEQYF. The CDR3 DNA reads TGTGCCAGCAGCCCGGGGGGGTCCGCCTCCTACGAGCAGTACTTC.

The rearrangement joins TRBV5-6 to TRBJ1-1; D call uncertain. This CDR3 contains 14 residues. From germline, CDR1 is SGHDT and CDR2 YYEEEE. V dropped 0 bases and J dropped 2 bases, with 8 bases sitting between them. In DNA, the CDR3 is TGTGCCAGCAGCTTGGGTACTCAAAACACTGAAGCTTTCTTT. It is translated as CASSLGTQNTEAFF. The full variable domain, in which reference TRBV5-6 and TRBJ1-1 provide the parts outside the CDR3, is DAGVTQSPTHLIKTRGQQVTLRCSPKSGHDTVSWYQQALGQGPQFIFQYYEEEERQRGNFPDRFSGHQFPNYSSELNVNALLLGDSALYLCASSLGTQNTEAFFGQGTRLTVV.

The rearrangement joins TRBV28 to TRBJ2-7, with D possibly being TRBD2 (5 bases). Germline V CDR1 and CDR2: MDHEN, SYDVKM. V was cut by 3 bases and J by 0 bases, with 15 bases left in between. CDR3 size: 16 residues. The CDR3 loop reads CASSFRGTASSYEQYF. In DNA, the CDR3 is TGTGCCAGCAGTTTCCGGGGAACAGCGAGCTCCTACGAGCAGTACTTC. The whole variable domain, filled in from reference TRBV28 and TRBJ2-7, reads DVKVTQSSRYLVKRTGEKVFLECVQDMDHENMFWYRQDPGLGLRLIYFSYDVKMKEKGDIPEGYSVSREKKERFSLILESASTNQTSMYLCASSFRGTASSYEQYFGPGTRLTVT.

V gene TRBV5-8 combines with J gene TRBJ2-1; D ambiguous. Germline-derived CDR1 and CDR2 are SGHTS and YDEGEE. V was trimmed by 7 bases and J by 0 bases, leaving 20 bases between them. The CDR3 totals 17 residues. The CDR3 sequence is CASLMFSSPSSYNEQFF. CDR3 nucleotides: TGTGCCAGCCTCATGTTCAGCAGCCCCAGCTCCTACAATGAGCAGTTCTTC.

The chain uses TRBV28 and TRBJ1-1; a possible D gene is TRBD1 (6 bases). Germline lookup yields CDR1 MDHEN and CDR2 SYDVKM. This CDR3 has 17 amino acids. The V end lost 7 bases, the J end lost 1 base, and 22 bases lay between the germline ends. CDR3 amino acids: CASTYPSGGQGNTEAFF. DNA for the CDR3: TGTGCCAGCACTTACCCTTCGGGGGGGCAGGGGAACACTGAAGCTTTCTTT.

The CDR3 bases are TGTGCCAGCAGAAAGGCGGGAGTCCGGAATGAGCAGTTCTTC. It is translated as CASRKAGVRNEQFF. This rearrangement joins TRBV7-3 to TRBJ2-1; 7 bases fit TRBD2. CDR3 size: 14 residues. With V trimmed by 6 bases and J by 7 bases, 9 bases remained unmatched. The germline V gene has CDR1 SGHTA and CDR2 FQGTGA.

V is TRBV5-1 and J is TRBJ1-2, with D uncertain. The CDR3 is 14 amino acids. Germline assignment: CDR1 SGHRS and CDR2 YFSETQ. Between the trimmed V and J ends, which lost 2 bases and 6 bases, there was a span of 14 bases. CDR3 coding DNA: TGCGCCAGCAGCTTAAACTCGGAATGGGATGGCTACACCTTC. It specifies CASSLNSEWDGYTF.

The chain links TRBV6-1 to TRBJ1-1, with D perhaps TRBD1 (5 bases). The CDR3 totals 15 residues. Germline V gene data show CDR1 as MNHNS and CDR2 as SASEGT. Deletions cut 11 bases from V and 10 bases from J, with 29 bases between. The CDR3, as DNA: TGTGCCTCCCACCCAGGGTTAGATCGTGATATGAGAGCTTTCTTT. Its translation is CASHPGLDRDMRAFF.

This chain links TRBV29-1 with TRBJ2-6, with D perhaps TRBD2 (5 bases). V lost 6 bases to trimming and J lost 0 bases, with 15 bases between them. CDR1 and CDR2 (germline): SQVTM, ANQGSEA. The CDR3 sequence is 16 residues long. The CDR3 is CSVSSRGSSGANVLTF. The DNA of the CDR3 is TGCAGCGTGAGTTCCCGAGGGAGCTCTGGGGCCAACGTCCTGACTTTC. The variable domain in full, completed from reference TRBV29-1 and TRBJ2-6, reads SAVISQKPSRDICQRGTSLTIQCQVDSQVTMMFWYRQQPGQSLTLIATANQGSEATYESGFVIDKFPISRPNLTFSTLTVSNMSPEDSSIYLCSVSSRGSSGANVLTFGAGSRLTVL.

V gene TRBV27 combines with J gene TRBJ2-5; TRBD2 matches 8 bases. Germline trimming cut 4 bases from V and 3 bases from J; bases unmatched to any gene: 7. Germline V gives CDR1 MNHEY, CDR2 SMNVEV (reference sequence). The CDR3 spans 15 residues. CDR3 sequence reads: CASSSPALAEETQYF. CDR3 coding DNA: TGTGCCAGCAGTTCCCCCGCACTAGCGGAAGAGACCCAGTACTTC.